The 31 T cell receptor beta chains below were found in one sample sequenced in a study of vaccination and CD4 T cells after COVID-19. Treatment defined: roughly 10-day PBMC culture with coronavirus spike peptide pools or control peptides (ViraFEST assay). These receptors' targets are unknown. Sequencing of the DNA from cultured CD4+ T cells was carried out with the Oncomine TCR Beta short-read assay. TCRdb used MiXCR to reprocess the PCR reads, holding one entry per CDR3 protein. The profile shows around 9,600 distinct CDR3 sequences, under 60% of them singletons. The sequenced material came from CD4+ T cells from blood, cultured in vitro. Every receptor here comes from a human donor who had recovered from COVID-19.

The chain is built from TRBV6-4 and TRBJ1-1; tentative D call: TRBD1 (5 bases). The germline V gene encodes CDR1 MRHNA and CDR2 SNTAGT. Trimming shortened V by 8 bases and J by 1 base, and 14 bases separated the two germline ends. This CDR3 is built from 14 residues. The CDR3 DNA follows: TGTGCCAGCCGCCCGGGACCCACGAACACTGAAGCTTTCTTT. Its translation is CASRPGPTNTEAFF.

The sample holds a few counts of this clonotype. The chain has TRBV28 and TRBJ1-5, with a possible D match to TRBD1 (5 bases). The CDR3 has 13 residues. The V gene's germline CDR1 is MDHEN and CDR2 SYDVKM. V was shortened by 5 bases and J by 10 bases, with 15 bases between the two germline ends. CDR3 region: CASSLEGVGPQHF. The CDR3 nucleotides read TGTGCCAGCAGTCTAGAAGGGGTCGGACCCCAGCATTTT.

The CDR3 nucleotides are TGCAGTGCCCCGCAGTTTGGCAATCAGCCCCAGCATTTT. Amino acids: CSAPQFGNQPQHF. The rearrangement uses TRBV20-1 and TRBJ1-5; D remains ambiguous. The V gene's germline CDR1 is DFQATT and CDR2 SNEGSKA (reference sequence). The ends were cut back, 6 bases at V and 2 bases at J, with 11 bases in the middle. This CDR3 is 13 amino acids long.

In this sample, this clonotype turned up a few times. V gene TRBV2 combines with J gene TRBJ1-1; the D is unclear. Germline CDR1 reads SNHLY; CDR2 reads FYNNEI. CDR3 length: 14 amino acids. Trimming took off 6 bases at V and 4 bases at J, with 15 bases between the two ends. The CDR3 DNA follows: TGTGCCAGCAGGGGGTTTAGGTCGGGCACTGAAGCTTTCTTT. Translation: CASRGFRSGTEAFF.

The rearrangement links TRBV7-2 to TRBJ1-5; TRBD1 might be the D (5 bases). This CDR3 region has 15 residues. The ends were cut back, 1 base at V and 3 bases at J, with 10 bases in the middle. Germline V lookup: CDR1 SGHTA, CDR2 FQGNSA. The CDR3 region has the DNA TGTGCCAGCAGCTTAGTACCGGGGCCCAATCAGCCCCAGCATTTT. The encoded protein is CASSLVPGPNQPQHF.

The chain is built from TRBV7-3 and TRBJ2-2; D possibly uses TRBD1 or TRBD2 (5 bases each). The CDR3 totals 16 residues. Trimming took off 5 bases at V and 6 bases at J, with 19 bases between the two ends. Germline values: CDR1 SGHTA, CDR2 FQGTGA. The CDR3 reads CASSRRTSLGAGELFF. CDR3 bases: TGTGCCAGCAGCCGCCGGACTTCACTGGGGGCCGGGGAGCTGTTTTTT.

This clonotype came up a few times. The V and J genes are TRBV20-1 and TRBJ1-6, with D uncertain. The germline CDR1 and CDR2 sequences are DFQATT and SNEGSKA (reference sequence). The germline V and J ends were trimmed by 2 bases and 1 base, with 6 bases remaining between them. This CDR3 contains 14 residues. CDR3 nucleotides: TGCAGTGCTAGACGAGGTTCCTATAATTCACCCCTCCACTTT. Its protein product is CSARRGSYNSPLHF.

This clonotype was seen a few times. The V gene is TRBV12-3 or TRBV12-4, the J gene TRBJ1-1, with D hard to call. The CDR3 spans 14 residues. V lost 6 bases to trimming and J lost 5 bases, with 16 bases between them. CDR3 in amino acids: CASRISGRGTEAFF. CDR3 bases: TGTGCCAGCAGGATAAGTGGGCGTGGAACTGAAGCTTTCTTT.

This sequence joins TRBV20-1 and TRBJ2-4; 9 nucleotides align to TRBD2. V lost 4 bases and J lost 8; bases outside the gene matches: 9. Germline loops: CDR1 DFQATT, CDR2 SNEGSKA (reference sequence). There are 14 residues in the CDR3. The CDR3 region is CSAILAGGVDIQYF. CDR3 nucleotides: TGCAGTGCTATCCTGGCGGGGGGGGTCGACATTCAGTACTTC.

This clonotype came up a few times. The chain is built from TRBV6-2 or TRBV6-3 and TRBJ2-3; D unresolved. The CDR3 covers 16 residues. Germline CDR1 reads MNHEY; CDR2 reads SVGEGT. Trimming left V 5 bases short and J 0 bases short, with 15 bases between. The CDR3 nucleotides are TGTGCCAGCAGTCCCCGATGGCAGGCGAGCACAGATACGCAGTATTTT. As protein: CASSPRWQASTDTQYF.

CDR3 nucleotide sequence: TGTGCCAGCTCACGCTGGACTAGCGGCTCCTACGAGCAGTACTTC. This translates into CASSRWTSGSYEQYF. The chain recombines TRBV18 with TRBJ2-7; 10 bases are a match to TRBD2. V lost 4 bases, J lost 0 bases, and 3 bases stayed unmatched. This CDR3 has 15 amino acids. Germline assignment: CDR1 KGHSH and CDR2 LQKENI.

This clonotype was counted only a few times. The V gene is TRBV20-1, the J gene TRBJ2-1; TRBD1 agrees at 7 bases. CDR1 is DFQATT and CDR2 is SNEGSKA in the germline V gene (reference sequence). CDR3 length: 12 residues. The junction had 6 bases not matched to a gene; V was cut back by 6 bases and J by 7 bases. In DNA form, the CDR3 reads TGCAGTGCAGGGGGCCCCCTGAATGAGCAGTTCTTC. Its protein product is CSAGGPLNEQFF.

The chain is built from TRBV20-1 and TRBJ1-1, with D unresolved. Germline values: CDR1 DFQATT, CDR2 SNEGSKA (reference sequence). The CDR3 spans 13 residues. V was shortened by 3 bases and J by 4 bases, with 12 bases between the two germline ends. CDR3 sequence: CSASLPGVTEAFF. In DNA form, the CDR3 reads TGCAGTGCTAGTCTGCCCGGGGTCACTGAAGCTTTCTTT.

The chain joins TRBV29-1 to TRBJ1-1; D unclear. Germline-derived CDR1 and CDR2 are SQVTM and ANQGSEA. The CDR3 consists of 12 residues. V dropped 5 bases and J dropped 5 bases, with 12 bases sitting between them. CDR3 in DNA: TGCAGCGTTATCTGGGGAAAGACTGAAGCTTTCTTT. Its translation: CSVIWGKTEAFF.

CDR3 sequence: CASSFRLMEMGGHEQYF. CDR3 DNA sequence: TGTGCCAGCAGCTTTCGCTTAATGGAAATGGGTGGCCACGAGCAGTACTTC. V is TRBV5-5 and J is TRBJ2-7; D call uncertain. The CDR3 contains 17 residues. V was cut by 2 bases and J by 5 bases, with 23 bases left in between. The V gene's germline CDR1 is SGHKS and CDR2 YYEKEE (reference sequence).

This clonotype was counted once. The chain joins TRBV20-1 to TRBJ2-7; 12 nucleotides line up with TRBD2. Looked up from germline, CDR1 is DFQATT and CDR2 is SNEGSKA (reference sequence). V was pared by 7 bases and J by 5 bases, with 12 bases of the junction left unmatched. CDR3 size: 15 residues. DNA of the CDR3: TGCAGTGTAAGGCCTAGCGGGGGGGCCGATCACGAGCAGTACTTC. This encodes CSVRPSGGADHEQYF.

This clonotype was detected a few times. The V and J genes are TRBV6-2 or TRBV6-3 and TRBJ1-2; D is ambiguous. The V end lost 8 bases, the J end lost 8 bases, and 24 bases lay between the germline ends. This CDR3 comprises 15 residues. The germline V gene encodes CDR1 MNHEY and CDR2 SVGEGT. The chain's CDR3 is CASRESELNLGGYTF. The DNA for the CDR3 is TGTGCCAGCCGGGAGTCGGAACTCAACCTAGGGGGCTACACCTTC.

The CDR3 reads CASSIIVGGAVTGELFF. For the CDR3, the DNA is TGTGCCAGCAGTATCATTGTCGGGGGGGCCGTAACCGGGGAGCTGTTTTTT. This chain joins TRBV12-3 or TRBV12-4 and TRBJ2-2, with 8 bases matching TRBD2. Trimming took 5 bases from V and 5 from J; bases not matched to a gene: 13. There are 17 residues in the CDR3.

The V gene is TRBV19, the J gene TRBJ2-7; 7 bases align to TRBD1. Per germline, CDR1 LNHDA and CDR2 SQIVND (reference sequence). V was clipped by 8 bases and J by 1 base; unmatched bases: 11. This CDR3 has 15 residues. For the CDR3, the DNA is TGTGCCAGTGGTTTCCGGGACAGCCTTTCCTACGAGCAGTACTTC. Translated, it gives CASGFRDSLSYEQYF.

This clonotype ranks as large (0.1 to 1%). The chain joins TRBV30 to TRBJ1-2; D is uncertain. The CDR3 is 13 amino acids. Germline CDR1 reads GTSNPN; CDR2 reads SVGIG (reference sequence). Trimming shortened V by 0 bases and J by 2 bases, and 7 bases separated the two germline ends. The CDR3: CAWSVAQNYGYTF. CDR3 nucleotide sequence: TGTGCCTGGAGTGTAGCACAGAACTATGGCTACACCTTC.

The chain is built from TRBV6-5 and TRBJ1-6; weak D call: TRBD1 (6 bases). Trimming took off 2 bases at V and 7 bases at J, with 9 bases between the two ends. The CDR3 runs to 14 residues. Germline V CDR1 and CDR2: MNHEY, SVGAGI. The CDR3: CASSYRQGNSPLHF. The CDR3 DNA sequence: TGTGCCAGCAGTTACAGGCAGGGGAATTCACCCCTCCACTTT.

J is TRBJ2-1 and V is TRBV7-6; 10 bases fit TRBD1. V lost 5 bases and J lost 8; bases outside the gene matches: 6. The CDR3 has 14 amino acids. CDR1 SGHVS and CDR2 FNYEAQ come from the germline V gene. CDR3 nucleotide sequence: TGTGCCAGCAGCCGTGGGGACAGGGGACATGAGCAGTTCTTC. The encoded protein is CASSRGDRGHEQFF.

The chain combines TRBV7-8 with TRBJ2-7, with 8 bases matching TRBD1. The CDR3 is 15 residues long. With V trimmed by 5 bases and J by 1 base, 7 bases remained unmatched. Germline V CDR1 and CDR2: SGHVS, FQNEAQ. CDR3 loop: CASSPDRARSYEQYF. The CDR3 DNA reads as TGTGCCAGCAGCCCGGACAGGGCAAGGTCCTACGAGCAGTACTTC.

This clonotype was observed a handful of times. The gene calls are TRBV7-9 and TRBJ1-1; possible D gene TRBD1, 5 bases. CDR3 length equals 14 residues. Per the germline V gene, CDR1 is SEHNR and CDR2 is FQNEAQ (reference sequence). V was trimmed by 5 bases and J by 3 bases, leaving 13 bases between them. CDR3 sequence reads: CASSRGSGDTEAFF. CDR3 sequence (DNA): TGTGCCAGCAGCCGCGGGTCGGGGGACACTGAAGCTTTCTTT.

This chain links TRBV23-1 with TRBJ1-5, with D possibly matching TRBD1 (5 bases). TRBV23-1 is labeled an ORF, and its function is uncertain. Trimming took off 4 bases at V and 2 bases at J, with 24 bases between the two ends. The CDR3 length is 19 residues. The CDR3 DNA sequence: TGCGCCAGCAGTCTTCCCCTCCTCGGCAGGGAGGGGTGCAATCAGCCCCAGCATTTT. Amino acid sequence: CASSLPLLGREGCNQPQHF.

The chain is built from TRBV20-1 and TRBJ1-6; the D is unclear. V lost 3 bases and J 9 bases, leaving 12 bases between the germline ends. Germline V gene sequence: CDR1 DFQATT, CDR2 SNEGSKA (reference sequence). CDR3 length: 13 residues. The CDR3 region has the DNA TGCAGTGCTAGTTTGGATCCCGGTTCACCCCTCCACTTT. As protein: CSASLDPGSPLHF.

The J gene is TRBJ2-3, the V gene TRBV11-3; no firm D call. This CDR3 contains 12 residues. CDR1 is SGHNT and CDR2 is YENEEA in the germline V gene. V dropped 5 bases and J dropped 9 bases, with 12 bases sitting between them. CDR3 protein: CASSPAATTQYF. In nucleotides, the CDR3 is TGTGCCAGCAGCCCGGCGGCCACGACGCAGTATTTT. Using reference TRBV11-3 and TRBJ2-3 for the parts outside the CDR3, the full variable domain is EAGVVQSPRYKIIEKKQPVAFWCNPISGHNTLYWYLQNLGQGPELLIRYENEEAVDDSQLPKDRFSAERLKGVDSTLKIQPAELGDSAVYLCASSPAATTQYFGPGTRLTVL.

V usage is TRBV10-3 and J usage is TRBJ2-7; a weak D match, TRBD1 (6 bases). CDR1 is ENHRY, CDR2 SYGVKD, per germline. Trimming took off 9 bases at V and 7 bases at J, with 16 bases between the two ends. The CDR3 has 12 residues. CDR3 sequence: CAIRQETGEQYF. For the CDR3, the DNA is TGTGCCATTAGACAGGAGACGGGGGAGCAGTACTTC.

This clonotype was observed a handful of times. CDR3 sequence reads: CSAGNGGRYYGYTF. For the CDR3, the DNA is TGCAGTGCTGGCAACGGGGGAAGGTACTATGGCTACACCTTC. The chain carries TRBV20-1 and TRBJ1-2, with a weak D call TRBD1 (5 bases). Germline CDR1 reads DFQATT; CDR2 reads SNEGSKA (reference sequence). CDR3 size: 14 residues. V lost 5 bases to trimming and J lost 3 bases, with 16 bases between them.

This clonotype showed up just once. V usage is TRBV20-1 and J usage is TRBJ1-5; no reliable D call. Trimming took off 3 bases at V and 4 bases at J, with 7 bases between the two ends. The CDR3 is 12 residues long. CDR1 DFQATT and CDR2 SNEGSKA come from the germline V gene (reference sequence). CDR3 loop: CSASLGNQPQHF. The CDR3 DNA is TGCAGTGCTAGTTTAGGAAATCAGCCCCAGCATTTT.

This clonotype has only a few counts. The CDR3 DNA reads TGTGCCAGCAGCGTAAGGGGGTTTGGCTACACCTTC. Translation: CASSVRGFGYTF. The V and J genes are TRBV7-2 and TRBJ1-2; TRBD1 is a possible D gene (6 bases). The CDR3 runs 12 residues. The V end lost 5 bases, the J end lost 7 bases, and 11 bases lay between the germline ends. Germline V CDR1 and CDR2: SGHTA, FQGNSA. Full variable domain (remainder filled in from reference TRBV7-2 and TRBJ1-2): GAGVSQSPSNKVTEKGKDVELRCDPISGHTALYWYRQSLGQGLEFLIYFQGNSAPDKSGLPSDRFSAERTGGSVSTLTIQRTQQEDSAVYLCASSVRGFGYTFGSGTRLTVV.